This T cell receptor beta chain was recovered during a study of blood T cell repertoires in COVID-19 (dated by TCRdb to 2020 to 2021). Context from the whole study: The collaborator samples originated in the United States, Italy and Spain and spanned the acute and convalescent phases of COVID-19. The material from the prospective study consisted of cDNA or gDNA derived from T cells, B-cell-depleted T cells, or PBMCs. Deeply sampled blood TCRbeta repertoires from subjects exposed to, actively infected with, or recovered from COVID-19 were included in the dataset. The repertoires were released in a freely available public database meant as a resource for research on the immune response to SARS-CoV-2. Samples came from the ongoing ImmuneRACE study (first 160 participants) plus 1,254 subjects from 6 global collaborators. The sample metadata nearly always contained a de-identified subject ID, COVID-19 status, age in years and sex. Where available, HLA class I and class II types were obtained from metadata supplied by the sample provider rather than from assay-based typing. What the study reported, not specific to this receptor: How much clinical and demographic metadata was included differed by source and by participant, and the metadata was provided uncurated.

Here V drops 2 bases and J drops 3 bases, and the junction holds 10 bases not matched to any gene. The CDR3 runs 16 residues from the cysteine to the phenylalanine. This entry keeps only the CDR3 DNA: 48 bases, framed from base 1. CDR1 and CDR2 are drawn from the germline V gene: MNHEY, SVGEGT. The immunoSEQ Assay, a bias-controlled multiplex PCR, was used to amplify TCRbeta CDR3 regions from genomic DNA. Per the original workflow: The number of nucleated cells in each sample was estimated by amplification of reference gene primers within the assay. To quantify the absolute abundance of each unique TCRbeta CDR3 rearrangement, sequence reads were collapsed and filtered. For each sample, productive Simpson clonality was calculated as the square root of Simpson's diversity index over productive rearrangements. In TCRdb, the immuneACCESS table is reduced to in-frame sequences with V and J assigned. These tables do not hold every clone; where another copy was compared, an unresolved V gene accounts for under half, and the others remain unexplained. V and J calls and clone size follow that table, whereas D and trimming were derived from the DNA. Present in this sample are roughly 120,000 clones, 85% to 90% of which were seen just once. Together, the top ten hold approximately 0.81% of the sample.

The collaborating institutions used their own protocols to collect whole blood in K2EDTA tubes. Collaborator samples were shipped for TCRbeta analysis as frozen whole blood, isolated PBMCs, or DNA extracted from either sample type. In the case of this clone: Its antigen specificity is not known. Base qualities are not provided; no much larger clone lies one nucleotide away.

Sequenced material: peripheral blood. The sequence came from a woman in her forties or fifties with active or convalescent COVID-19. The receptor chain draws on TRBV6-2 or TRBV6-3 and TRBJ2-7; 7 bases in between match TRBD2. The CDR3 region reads CASSYTPGTTNYEQYF. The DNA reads TGTGCCAGCAGTTACACCCCCGGGACTACTAACTACGAGCAGTACTTC.